This T cell receptor beta chain was identified in a study of blood T cells in healthy people across ages. Study findings and constraints: While age rose, TCR beta diversity per million T cells dropped in a roughly linear way.

The germline V gene has CDR1 MGHDK and CDR2 SYGVNS. With 6 bases removed from V and 6 bases from J, the gap between germline ends came to 5 bases. The CDR3 covers 11 residues. Next came a second PCR, run for about 7 to 12 cycles, which used a sample-barcoded 5' primer along with a J-beta primer mix. Every cDNA molecule bore a tag from a template-switch adaptor containing 12 random nucleotides. Via MiXCR, TCRdb re-called the 5' RACE reads, giving one row per CDR3 protein. The table shows about 1.4 million distinct CDR3 sequences, with roughly 64% occurring only once. This clonotype was observed a few times. Its antigen remains unknown.

This TCR was sampled from a young man in good health. The rearrangement uses TRBV25-1 and TRBJ2-2; unclear D gene. Source material: blood. The CDR3 sequence is CASRTAGELFF. CDR3 coding DNA: TGTGCCAGCAGGACCGCCGGGGAGCTGTTTTTT.